This TCR beta chain was identified in a study of control samples from healthy donors and cancer patients. Using immunoSEQ multiplex PCR, the repertoire was profiled, and TCRdb retains in-frame clones only, with some absent. This sample has 350,000 to 450,000 clones, with roughly 90% found just once. The CDR3 covers 18 residues. The trim removed 4 bases at V and 2 bases at J, leaving 13 bases unmatched. In germline, CDR1 is LNHDA, CDR2 SQIVND (reference sequence). This TCR came from a man aged 35-49 years with head and neck cancer. The rearrangement uses TRBV19 and TRBJ2-3, with 9 bases identical to TRBD2. The sequenced sample consisted of PBMCs. CDR3 amino acids: CASSTSGTSSYLTDTQYF. DNA for the CDR3: TGTGCCAGTAGTACATCCGGGACTAGCTCTTATCTCACAGATACGCAGTATTTT.